The entry that follows covers one T cell receptor (beta chain) sequence. The record originates from a study of blood T cell repertoires in COVID-19. Study-level background: In each case, the material was cDNA or gDNA derived from T cells, B-cell-depleted T cells, or PBMCs.

The CDR3 covers 15 residues. Germline V CDR1 and CDR2: MNHEY, SMNVEV (reference sequence). The V and J ends lost 5 bases and 4 bases, in that order; junction bases with no gene match: 11. Per the authors' pipeline: Estimation of nucleated cell counts relied on the amplification of reference gene primers. The repertoire was sequenced with immunoSEQ multiplex PCR; TCRdb's copy has only in-frame clones and lacks some. That table furnishes V, J and clone size, whereas the DNA furnished D and trimming. The table lists about 200,000 clones, over 70% of them singletons. V is TRBV27 and J is TRBJ2-7, with TRBD1 matching 7 bases. Input material: peripheral blood. The sequence derives from a woman aged 80 or over with acute or convalescent COVID-19. The CDR3 is CASSLLGTDLYEQYF. CDR3 DNA sequence: TGTGCCAGCAGTCTTCTCGGGACAGATCTTTACGAGCAGTACTTC.